This is a list of T cell receptor beta chains from one sample in a study of blood T cell repertoires in COVID-19. Sequenced by immunoSEQ multiplex PCR; TCRdb stores in-frame clones only, minus some. In the table there are about 80,000 clones, 88% of which are singletons. The sequencing sample was made of peripheral blood. These receptors came from a woman over 75 with acute or convalescent COVID-19. CDR3s include the opening cysteine and the closing phenylalanine or tryptophan. The order of the fields is V gene, D gene, J gene, clone size, CDR3 DNA, CDR3 protein. The D gene is left open where the match is weak. The listing skips clone size in some rows; elsewhere it reads once, few, many or a size class.

TRBV7-3	.	TRBJ2-7	.	TGTGCCAGCAGCCAAGGTTCGGGGGGCACCTACGAGCAGTACTTC	CASSQGSGGTYEQYF
TRBV20-1	TRBD1	TRBJ1-1	.	TGCAGTGCTAGTCTGGACAGGGCGAACACTGAAGCTTTCTTT	CSASLDRANTEAFF
TRBV4-3	.	TRBJ1-3	.	TGCGCCAGCAGCCAAGATAGTACGGCTGGAAACACCATATATTTT	CASSQDSTAGNTIYF
TRBV4-2	TRBD2	TRBJ2-2	.	TGTGCCAGCAGCCAAGAGGCGGCTAGCGGGAATTTGAACACCGGGGAGCTGTTTTTT	CASSQEAASGNLNTGELFF
TRBV9	TRBD1	TRBJ1-2	few	TGTGCCAGCAGCGTAGAGGCCAGGGGGCATGGTGGCTACACCTTC	CASSVEARGHGGYTF
TRBV5-1	.	TRBJ1-4	.	TGCGCCAGCAGCTTGGCAGGAGGGGATAATGAAAAACTGTTTTTT	CASSLAGGDNEKLFF
TRBV2	.	TRBJ1-4	.	TGTGCCAGCAGTGAATGGGGGGATAGAGAAAAACTGTTTTTT	CASSEWGDREKLFF
TRBV27	.	TRBJ1-1	.	TGTGCCAGCAGGACAGGACCCGAAGCTTTCTTT	CASRTGPEAFF
TRBV12-5	.	TRBJ2-7	.	TGTGACCAGGAGGGTCCCTACGAGCAGTACTTC	CDQEGPYEQYF
TRBV15	.	TRBJ2-1	.	TGTGCCACCAGCCTGGGACTGTCGGGCAATGAGCAGTTCTTC	CATSLGLSGNEQFF
TRBV7-9	.	TRBJ2-2	.	TGTGCCAGCAGCTTCCGGGACACTGGCACCGGGGAGCTGTTTTTT	CASSFRDTGTGELFF
TRBV12-3/TRBV12-4	.	TRBJ1-2	.	TGTGCCAGCAGTTTCCACAAAGATGGCTACACCTTC	CASSFHKDGYTF
TRBV20-1	.	TRBJ1-4	.	TGCAGTGCTAGTGTCCAGGGGAACCTGTTTTTT	CSASVQGNLFF
TRBV19	.	TRBJ2-7	once	TGTGCCAGTCCCACCGCTCCACCAGTCCGGACAGCCCAAACCTACGAGCAGTACTTC	CASPTAPPVRTAQTYEQYF
TRBV11-3	TRBD1	TRBJ1-6	.	TGTGCCAGCAGCTTGGGGACAGGGGATAATTCACCCCTCCACTTT	CASSLGTGDNSPLHF
TRBV4-3	TRBD2	TRBJ2-1	.	TGCGCCAGCAGCCAAGATAGGACGGTTAGCGGGGGTGGCCTGTTCTTC	CASSQDRTVSGGGLFF
TRBV19	.	TRBJ1-1	.	TGTGCCAGTAGTGACGGGACAATGAACACTGAAGCTTTCTTT	CASSDGTMNTEAFF
TRBV5-6	TRBD1	TRBJ2-2	.	TGTGCCAGCAGCTTGAGGGCAGGGGGCACCGGGGAGCTGTTTTTT	CASSLRAGGTGELFF
TRBV30	.	TRBJ2-6	.	TGTGCCTGGAGTGCGGGCTCTGGGGCCAACGTCCTGACTTTC	CAWSAGSGANVLTF
TRBV19	.	TRBJ2-7	few	TGTGCCAGTAGTATCGAGGGACTCTCCTACGAGCAGTACTTC	CASSIEGLSYEQYF
TRBV12-3/TRBV12-4	TRBD1	TRBJ1-1	.	TGTGCCAGCAGGACCGACAGGGTCGCTGAAGCTTTCTTT	CASRTDRVAEAFF
TRBV10-3	.	TRBJ1-1	.	TGTGCCATCAGTGACGGGGGTGGCACTGAAGCTTTCTTT	CAISDGGGTEAFF
TRBV4-1	TRBD1	TRBJ2-7	medium-sized	TGCGCCAGCAGCCAAGAATGGGGGACAGAGAATTACGAGCAGTACTTC	CASSQEWGTENYEQYF
TRBV5-4	.	TRBJ2-1	once	TGTGCCAGCAACCTCCTTGGGGGGGCAGGGGAGCAGTTCTTC	CASNLLGGAGEQFF
TRBV2	TRBD1	TRBJ1-2	.	TGTGCCAGCAGTGAGTTGGCAGGGGGCTATGGCTACACCTTC	CASSELAGGYGYTF
TRBV4-3	.	TRBJ2-6	.	TGCGCCAGCAGCCAATCCCCGGTGGCCAACGTCCTGACTTTC	CASSQSPVANVLTF
TRBV9	TRBD2	TRBJ2-1	.	TGTGCCAGCAGCGCGGGGGGGCCTCGTCGTAATGAGCAGTTCTTC	CASSAGGPRRNEQFF